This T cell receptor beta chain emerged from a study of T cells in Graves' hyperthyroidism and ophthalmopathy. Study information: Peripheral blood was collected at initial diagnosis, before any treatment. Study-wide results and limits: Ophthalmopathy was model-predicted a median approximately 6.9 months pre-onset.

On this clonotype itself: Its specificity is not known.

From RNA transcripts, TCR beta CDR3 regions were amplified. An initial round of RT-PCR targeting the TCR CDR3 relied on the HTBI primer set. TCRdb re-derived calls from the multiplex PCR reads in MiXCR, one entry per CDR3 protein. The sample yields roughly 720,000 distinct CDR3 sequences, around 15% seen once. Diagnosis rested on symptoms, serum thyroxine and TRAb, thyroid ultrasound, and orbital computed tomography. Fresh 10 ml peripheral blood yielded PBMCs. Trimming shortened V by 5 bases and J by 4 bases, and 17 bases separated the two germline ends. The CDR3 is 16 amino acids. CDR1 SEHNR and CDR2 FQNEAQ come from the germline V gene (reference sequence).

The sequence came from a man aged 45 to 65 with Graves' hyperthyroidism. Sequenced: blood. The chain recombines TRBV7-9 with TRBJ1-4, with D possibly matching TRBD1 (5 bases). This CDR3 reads CASSPRRDGYNEKLFF. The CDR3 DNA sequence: TGTGCCAGCAGCCCAAGACGGGACGGTTATAATGAAAAACTGTTTTTT.